Below, 20 T cell receptor beta chains from the same sample are listed, as sequenced in a study of T cells in tuberculosis. Time point defined: new active TB diagnosis, blood taken before or within 7 days of starting treatment. The table came from immunoSEQ multiplex PCR; TCRdb's copy has only in-frame clones and leaves some out. The sample lists around 30,000 clones, around 90% occurring once. Here the sequenced sample was PBMCs, taken at tuberculosis diagnosis. Every receptor here comes from an adult with tuberculosis.

V usage is TRBV28 and J usage is TRBJ1-1; D not certain. Germline V gives CDR1 MDHEN, CDR2 SYDVKM. Trimming left V 10 bases short and J 3 bases short, with 12 bases between. The CDR3 length is 12 residues. As DNA, the CDR3 is TGTGCCACAGCCGTAACAGACACTGAAGCTTTCTTT. Translation gives CATAVTDTEAFF.

The gene calls are TRBV6-5 and TRBJ1-2; D unclear. V was trimmed by 2 bases and J by 3 bases, leaving 7 bases between them. The CDR3 is 13 residues long. Germline V gives CDR1 MNHEY, CDR2 SVGAGI. The CDR3 nucleotides are TGTGCCAGCAGTTACGAACAAGACTATGGCTACACCTTC. It translates to CASSYEQDYGYTF.

This sequence joins TRBV9 and TRBJ1-2, with TRBD1 as a possible D gene (6 bases). Germline V gives CDR1 SGDLS, CDR2 YYNGEE. CDR3 size: 14 residues. The V and J ends lost 4 bases and 8 bases respectively, with 18 bases between them. The DNA for the CDR3 is TGTGCCAGCAGCCCCAGGGGCAGGGAAGGCGGCTACACCTTC. Translation gives CASSPRGREGGYTF.

The chain is built from TRBV6-5 and TRBJ1-1, with a possible D match to TRBD1 (6 bases). The CDR3 totals 13 residues. The germline V gene has CDR1 MNHEY and CDR2 SVGAGI. V was cut by 5 bases and J by 8 bases, with 15 bases left in between. The CDR3 region is CASSLYRTEEAFF. The CDR3 region has the DNA TGTGCCAGCAGTCTTTACCGGACAGAGGAAGCTTTCTTT.

J is TRBJ2-3 and V is TRBV4-1; D is possibly TRBD1 (5 bases). CDR1 is MGHRA, CDR2 YSYEKL, per germline. Trimming took off 4 bases at V and 2 bases at J, with 13 bases between the two ends. The CDR3 runs 15 residues. CDR3 nucleotide sequence: TGCGCCAGCAGCCCTTTTTACAGGACCACAGATACGCAGTATTTT. This sequence encodes CASSPFYRTTDTQYF.

V and J are TRBV5-6 and TRBJ1-1, with a possible D match to TRBD1 (6 bases). Germline lookup yields CDR1 SGHDT and CDR2 YYEEEE. With 4 bases removed from V and 5 bases from J, the gap between germline ends came to 15 bases. The CDR3 extends over 14 amino acids. Here the CDR3 DNA reads TGTGCCAGCAGCCTTACTCAGGGGCGGACTGAAGCTTTCTTT. Protein sequence: CASSLTQGRTEAFF. The whole variable domain, filled in from reference TRBV5-6 and TRBJ1-1, reads DAGVTQSPTHLIKTRGQQVTLRCSPKSGHDTVSWYQQALGQGPQFIFQYYEEEERQRGNFPDRFSGHQFPNYSSELNVNALLLGDSALYLCASSLTQGRTEAFFGQGTRLTVV.

The rearrangement joins TRBV6-6 to TRBJ2-7, with TRBD2 matching 10 bases. The CDR3 consists of 14 residues. The V and J ends lost 6 bases and 3 bases, in that order; junction bases with no gene match: 5. CDR1 MNHNY and CDR2 SVGAGI come from the germline V gene (reference sequence). This CDR3 is CASSLGLASYEQYF. DNA of the CDR3: TGTGCCAGCAGCTTGGGACTAGCGAGCTACGAGCAGTACTTC.

The rearrangement joins TRBV28 to TRBJ2-5, with 7 bases aligning to TRBD1. Germline V lookup: CDR1 MDHEN, CDR2 SYDVKM. CDR3 length: 13 residues. With V trimmed by 4 bases and J by 5 bases, 4 bases remained unmatched. The CDR3 DNA reads as TGTGCCAGCAGTTGGTACAGGGGCGAGACCCAGTACTTC. Its translation is CASSWYRGETQYF.

The rearrangement uses TRBV18 and TRBJ1-1; D remains ambiguous. The CDR3 contains 13 residues. Per the germline V gene, CDR1 is KGHSH and CDR2 is LQKENI. The germline V and J ends were trimmed by 1 base and 3 bases, with 6 bases remaining between them. CDR3 DNA: TGTGCCAGCTCACCACAGCCCTACACTGAAGCTTTCTTT. Its protein product is CASSPQPYTEAFF.

V usage is TRBV29-1 and J usage is TRBJ2-1; D is possibly TRBD1 (6 bases). This CDR3 contains 14 residues. V was shortened by 5 bases and J by 4 bases, with 15 bases between the two germline ends. Germline values: CDR1 SQVTM, CDR2 ANQGSEA. The CDR3, as DNA: TGCAGCGTTTACTGGACAGAGATGTACAATGAGCAGTTCTTC. The encoded protein is CSVYWTEMYNEQFF.

The chain has TRBV5-6 and TRBJ1-3; D ambiguous. This CDR3 is built from 15 residues. Trimming took 1 base from V and 4 from J, leaving 12 bases between them. From germline, CDR1 is SGHDT and CDR2 YYEEEE. CDR3 region: CASSLYGSGGNTIYF. CDR3 DNA sequence: TGTGCCAGCAGCTTGTATGGTTCGGGAGGAAACACCATATATTTT. Full variable domain (rest looked up from reference TRBV5-6 and TRBJ1-3): DAGVTQSPTHLIKTRGQQVTLRCSPKSGHDTVSWYQQALGQGPQFIFQYYEEEERQRGNFPDRFSGHQFPNYSSELNVNALLLGDSALYLCASSLYGSGGNTIYFGEGSWLTVV.

This clone has just one count. This chain connects TRBV11-2 to TRBJ2-7; possibly TRBD1 for D (6 bases). Germline loops: CDR1 SGHAT, CDR2 FQNNGV. This CDR3 comprises 12 residues. V was cut by 3 bases and J by 5 bases, with 8 bases left in between. The CDR3 bases are TGTGCCAGCAGCTTGGCAGGGGACGAGCAGTACTTC. Encoded protein: CASSLAGDEQYF.

The rearrangement joins TRBV5-4 to TRBJ2-2; 8 bases line up with TRBD2. Germline V CDR1 and CDR2: SGHNT, YYREEE (reference sequence). CDR3 length: 15 residues. V shed 3 bases and J 4 bases; nucleotides not matched to a gene: 5. The CDR3 is CASSYRGGPTGELFF. The CDR3 coding sequence is TGTGCCAGCAGCTACCGGGGGGGCCCCACCGGGGAGCTGTTTTTT.

The J gene is TRBJ2-3, the V gene TRBV11-2; TRBD2 matches at 8 bases. J was trimmed by 3 bases and V by 1 base; bases with no gene match: 9. There are 17 residues in the CDR3. The germline V gene has CDR1 SGHAT and CDR2 FQNNGV. The CDR3 sequence: CASSLGNGGGKTDTQYF. CDR3 DNA sequence: TGTGCCAGCAGCTTAGGTAACGGGGGGGGCAAGACAGATACGCAGTATTTT.

The rearrangement links TRBV19 to TRBJ1-5, with 7 bases identical to TRBD1. The germline V gene has CDR1 LNHDA and CDR2 SQIVND (reference sequence). There are 17 residues in the CDR3. V lost 3 bases, J lost 6 bases, and 14 bases stayed unmatched. CDR3 sequence: CASSIGQGVVFGQPQHF. For the CDR3, the DNA is TGTGCCAGTAGTATTGGGCAGGGGGTAGTCTTTGGTCAGCCCCAGCATTTT.

This rearrangement joins TRBV6-5 to TRBJ2-3, with D maybe TRBD1 (6 bases). V was pared by 0 bases and J by 4 bases, with 11 bases between. The CDR3 sequence is 15 residues long. The germline V gene encodes CDR1 MNHEY and CDR2 SVGAGI. CDR3 sequence (DNA): TGTGCCAGCAGTTACTCCCCACAGGGCCCAGATACGCAGTATTTT. This translates into CASSYSPQGPDTQYF.

This chain uses TRBV5-8 with TRBJ1-5; 10 positions agree with TRBD1. CDR1 and CDR2 from the germline V gene are SGHTS and YDEGEE. The CDR3 has 16 residues. V lost 4 bases, J lost 2 bases, and 6 bases stayed unmatched. In nucleotides, the CDR3 is TGTGCCAGCAGCGAGGACAGGGGGATTGGCAATCAGCCCCAGCATTTT. Its translation is CASSEDRGIGNQPQHF.

This clone showed up just once. The V and J genes are TRBV28 and TRBJ1-2; tentatively, D is TRBD1 (5 bases). The CDR3 covers 12 residues. Germline V gives CDR1 MDHEN, CDR2 SYDVKM. Trimming cost V 7 bases and J 5 bases, with 11 bases left between them. CDR3 coding DNA: TGTGCCAGCACCTTGGACAAATATGGCTACACCTTC. Translating it yields CASTLDKYGYTF.

The chain couples TRBV7-6 to TRBJ2-7; weak D call: TRBD2 (5 bases). V lost 0 bases and J 3 bases, leaving 12 bases between the germline ends. The V gene's germline CDR1 is SGHVS and CDR2 FNYEAQ. The CDR3 is made up of 15 amino acids. The CDR3 region is CASSLAPGLSYEQYF. As DNA, the CDR3 is TGTGCCAGCAGCTTAGCCCCGGGATTGAGCTACGAGCAGTACTTC. The whole variable domain, filled in from reference TRBV7-6 and TRBJ2-7, reads GAGVSQSPRYKVTKRGQDVALRCDPISGHVSLYWYRQALGQGPEFLTYFNYEAQQDKSGLPNDRFSAERPEGSISTLTIQRTEQRDSAMYRCASSLAPGLSYEQYFGPGTRLTVT.

The chain uses TRBV15 and TRBJ1-1, with 9 bases matching TRBD1. Germline V gene data show CDR1 as LNHNV and CDR2 as YYDKDF (reference sequence). V was clipped by 5 bases and J by 4 bases; unmatched bases: 5. The CDR3 runs 14 residues. The CDR3 DNA reads as TGTGCCACCAGCTACGGACAGGGGAGCACTGAAGCTTTCTTT. It yields the protein CATSYGQGSTEAFF. Full variable domain (outside the CDR3, taken from reference TRBV15 and TRBJ1-1): DAMVIQNPRYQVTQFGKPVTLSCSQTLNHNVMYWYQQKSSQAPKLLFHYYDKDFNNEADTPDNFQSRRPNTSFCFLDIRSPGLGDTAMYLCATSYGQGSTEAFFGQGTRLTVV.